The clone carrying this TCR beta chain was recorded only once. In germline, CDR1 is MGHDK, CDR2 SYGVNS. The CDR3 has 15 residues. V was clipped by 4 bases and J by 0 bases; unmatched bases: 5. Repertoires were generated with immunoSEQ multiplex PCR, while TCRdb's copy carries only in-frame clones and drops some. The sample contains approximately 260,000 clones, over 75% of which appear only once. This sample is drawn from a study of blood T cell repertoires in COVID-19. Study-wide context: Acute and convalescent COVID-19 samples came from the United States, Italy and Spain. PBMCs, B-cell-depleted T cells, or T cells were the source of the cDNA or gDNA that made up the material.

The TCR was taken from a woman in her sixties or seventies with acute or convalescent COVID-19. The V call is TRBV25-1, the J call TRBJ1-2; 7 bases agree with TRBD1. Material for sequencing was peripheral blood. The CDR3 nucleotides are TGTGCCAGCAGTGCTCGACAGGGTTCTAACTATGGCTACACCTTC. Protein: CASSARQGSNYGYTF.